Presented here are 4 T cell receptor beta chains from one specimen sequenced in a study of blood T cell repertoires in COVID-19. Produced via immunoSEQ multiplex PCR; TCRdb's table is partial and in-frame only. The sample consists of 100,000 to 150,000 clones, approximately 74% of them appearing once. The specimen was peripheral blood. Every receptor here comes from a man older than 75 with COVID-19, enrolled during active disease.

The CDR3 nucleotides are TGTGCCAGCAGAGGGACAGTGAACACTGAAGCTTTCTTT. Its protein is CASRGTVNTEAFF. The J gene is TRBJ1-1, the V gene TRBV3-1 (or the pseudogene TRBV3-2); 7 nucleotides line up with TRBD1. Germline loops: CDR1 LGHDT, CDR2 YNNKEL (reference sequence). The V segment lost 6 bases and the J segment 0 bases; nucleotides outside the gene matches: 1. This CDR3 is built from 13 residues.

This chain uses TRBV27 with TRBJ2-7; D not resolved. The CDR3 runs to 13 residues. Trimming took 0 bases from V and 5 from J, leaving 8 bases between them. Germline lookup yields CDR1 MNHEY and CDR2 SMNVEV (reference sequence). The CDR3 nucleotides are TGTGCCAGCAGTTTATCCCCCCACAACGAGCAGTACTTC. Amino acid sequence: CASSLSPHNEQYF.

The V call is TRBV9, the J call TRBJ2-4, with a tentative D call TRBD2 (7 bases). CDR1 and CDR2 (germline): SGDLS, YYNGEE. The CDR3 has 14 amino acids. Trimming took off 4 bases at V and 6 bases at J, with 14 bases between the two ends. CDR3 residues: CASSSGGRGNIQYF. CDR3 sequence (DNA): TGTGCCAGCAGCTCCGGGGGGCGGGGAAACATTCAGTACTTC.

The CDR3 here is CASSRPPAGNDQPQHF. The CDR3 nucleotides are TGTGCCAGCAGTCGCCCCCCGGCAGGTAACGATCAGCCCCAGCATTTT. The chain couples TRBV28 to TRBJ1-5; D uncertain. This CDR3 is 16 amino acids long. CDR1 MDHEN and CDR2 SYDVKM come from the germline V gene. The V and J ends lost 5 bases and 5 bases respectively, with 19 bases between them.